This TCR beta chain was recorded in a study of T cell clusters in autoimmune cytopenias. Study-wide background: The median distinct TRB clonotype count was 2,000 to 2,500 per sample, from a median around 50,000 reads.

Multiplex touch-down PCR amplified TRB using TRB-A and TRB-B pools in one tube. TCRdb reprocessed the multiplex PCR reads, with one entry per CDR3 protein and no DNA. This sample's table reports around 4,200 distinct CDR3 sequences. TRB amplification used approximately 250 ng of peripheral blood genomic DNA. CDR3 size: 14 residues. The germline V gene encodes CDR1 SGHAT and CDR2 FQNNGV. The chain carries TRBV11-2 and TRBJ2-3. Sequencing used peripheral blood. The TCR sequence derives from a human donor with an autoimmune cytopenia or autoimmune hepatitis (not recorded which). CDR3 loop: CASSLVTSGVAQYF.